This T cell receptor beta chain was observed in a study of PD-1 blockade in classical Hodgkin lymphoma. The study's findings and limits: CD4+ but not CD8+ TCR diversity rose significantly by C4D1. Complete responders had baseline diversity similar to newly diagnosed patients. According to reports, newly diagnosed patients had lower baseline TCR diversity than healthy donors, and relapsed/refractory patients had lower baseline TCR diversity still.

Libraries were prepared by immunoSEQ multiplex PCR; TCRdb keeps only in-frame clonotypes and omits some of them. The table shows 40,000 to 50,000 clones, with about 88% occurring only once. All trial patients relapsed after autologous stem cell transplantation. Patients had relapsed/refractory classical Hodgkin lymphoma with complete response, partial response or progressive disease as best response. In the case of this clone: Its matching antigen is unknown.

Trimming removed 1 base at V and 5 bases at J, with 6 bases between. The germline CDR1 and CDR2 sequences are SGHDT and YYEEEE. CDR3 size: 12 residues. Material: peripheral blood mononuclear cells (PBMCs), obtained before the second cycle of nivolumab. This TCR came from a human donor with classical Hodgkin lymphoma. The chain has TRBV5-6 and TRBJ2-5; D is ambiguous. CDR3 region: CASSLPAETQYF. Here the CDR3 DNA reads TGTGCCAGCAGCTTGCCCGCGGAGACCCAGTACTTC.